This T cell receptor (beta chain) was captured in a study of brain T cells in children with intractable seizures. Patients received at least one anti-epileptic drug before surgery. Profiled with immunoSEQ multiplex PCR; TCRdb holds only in-frame clones, not every one. The sample consists of some 64,000 clones, 95% to 97% of them appearing once. This clone has a single count. This material consisted of peripheral blood, taken at surgery. The clonotype was recovered from a boy younger than two with focal cortical dysplasia and intractable seizures.

The CDR3 protein is CAISGGLYGDTQYF. DNA of the CDR3: TGTGCCATCAGCGGCGGTTTATACGGGGATACGCAGTATTTT. The chain joins TRBV10-3 to TRBJ2-3; D is unclear. V shed 6 bases and J shed 6 bases, with 16 bases lying between them. Germline V gene data show CDR1 as ENHRY and CDR2 as SYGVKD. This CDR3 region has 14 residues.